This entry features one T cell receptor (beta chain) sequence. Its target is unknown. The data stem from a study of long-term antiretroviral therapy in people with HIV. Study conclusions and caveats: Older ART regimens were possibly in use when the blood was collected between about 2004 and 2018.

The study drew at least one pre-ART and at least two post-ART PBMC samples from every donor. An immunoSEQ assay, version v3.0, was performed at survey level. Some clones are missing from TCRdb's copy, which holds only in-frame ones; the method was immunoSEQ multiplex PCR. The sample has 15,000 to 20,000 clones, approximately 89% seen once. Sequencing used unsorted PBMCs, obtained 0.5 years after starting antiretroviral therapy. This TCR came from a man aged 35 to 55 with HIV.

As DNA, the CDR3 is TGTGCCAGCAGCGGGACTAGCGGGGGAGTTAGCACAGATACGCAGTATTTT. Translating it yields CASSGTSGGVSTDTQYF. The chain has TRBV5-4 and TRBJ2-3; 14 nucleotides agree with TRBD2. The germline V gene has CDR1 SGHNT and CDR2 YYREEE (reference sequence). This CDR3 contains 17 residues. V dropped 4 bases and J dropped 0; count of bases not matched to a gene: 4.